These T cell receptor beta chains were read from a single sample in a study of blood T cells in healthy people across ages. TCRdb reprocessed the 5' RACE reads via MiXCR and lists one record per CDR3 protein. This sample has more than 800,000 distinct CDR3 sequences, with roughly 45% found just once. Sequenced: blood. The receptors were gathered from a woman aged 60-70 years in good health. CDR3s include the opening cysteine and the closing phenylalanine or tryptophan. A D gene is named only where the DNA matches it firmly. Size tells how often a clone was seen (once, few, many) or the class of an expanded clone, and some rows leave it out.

cdr3_nt: TGTGCCAGCAGGACAGGGACCTCACTGCACTATGGCTACACCTTC
cdr3_aa: CASRTGTSLHYGYTF
d_call: TRBD1
v_call: TRBV2
j_call: TRBJ1-2
clone_size: -

cdr3_nt: TGTGCCACCAGCAGAGACCGCGGGAGTGCGCCAGAGCGGGAGCTGTTTTTT
cdr3_aa: CATSRDRGSAPERELFF
d_call: TRBD2
v_call: TRBV15
j_call: TRBJ2-2
clone_size: -

cdr3_nt: TGTGCCAGCAGCCAAGGGACCTTAGCGGGAGGAGGAGATGAGCAGTTCTTC
cdr3_aa: CASSQGTLAGGGDEQFF
d_call: TRBD2
v_call: TRBV3-1
j_call: TRBJ2-1
clone_size: -

cdr3_nt: TGCAGTGCTTGGGGACTAGCGGGGGAAGAGACCCAGTACTTC
cdr3_aa: CSAWGLAGEETQYF
d_call: TRBD2
v_call: TRBV20-1
j_call: TRBJ2-5
clone_size: -

cdr3_nt: TGCAGTGCTAGACCTGCTATTCGGGATGAGCAGTACTTC
cdr3_aa: CSARPAIRDEQYF
d_call: -
v_call: TRBV20-1
j_call: TRBJ2-5
clone_size: -

cdr3_nt: TGCAGTGCCAGACTAGCGGGAGGTTTCTACGAGCAGTACTTC
cdr3_aa: CSARLAGGFYEQYF
d_call: TRBD2
v_call: TRBV20-1
j_call: TRBJ2-7
clone_size: few

cdr3_nt: TGTGCCAGCAGCTTAACGGGGGCCCCGGCGGACACTGAAGCTTTCTTT
cdr3_aa: CASSLTGAPADTEAFF
d_call: -
v_call: TRBV7-3
j_call: TRBJ1-1
clone_size: -

cdr3_nt: TGTGCCAGCAGCTTAGCCCTAAAAGGGGGAACCCAAGAGACCCAGTACTTC
cdr3_aa: CASSLALKGGTQETQYF
d_call: -
v_call: TRBV7-2
j_call: TRBJ2-5
clone_size: -

cdr3_nt: TGTGCCAGCAGCTTGGCCCGTGCCGACAGGGGGCTGGCCTACGAGCAGTACTTC
cdr3_aa: CASSLARADRGLAYEQYF
d_call: TRBD1
v_call: TRBV5-5
j_call: TRBJ2-7
clone_size: few

cdr3_nt: TGTGCCAGCTCACCACTCGGGACAGACGTGTTTACGCAGTATTTT
cdr3_aa: CASSPLGTDVFTQYF
d_call: TRBD1
v_call: TRBV18
j_call: TRBJ2-3
clone_size: -

cdr3_nt: TGTGCCAGCAGCTCTGACAGGGACATGAACACTGAAGCTTTCTTT
cdr3_aa: CASSSDRDMNTEAFF
d_call: TRBD1
v_call: TRBV11-1
j_call: TRBJ1-1
clone_size: -

cdr3_nt: TGTGCCAGCAGTTTAGGGACTACCATAAACACCGGGGAGCTGTTTTTT
cdr3_aa: CASSLGTTINTGELFF
d_call: -
v_call: TRBV12-3/TRBV12-4
j_call: TRBJ2-2
clone_size: -

cdr3_nt: TGCGCCAGCAGCCCCGGCGTGGGGGCTCTCAATGAGCAGTTCTTC
cdr3_aa: CASSPGVGALNEQFF
d_call: -
v_call: TRBV5-1
j_call: TRBJ2-1
clone_size: -

cdr3_nt: TGTGCCACCAGTGATTCCAGGTGGGGCAAAAACATTCAGTACTTC
cdr3_aa: CATSDSRWGKNIQYF
d_call: -
v_call: TRBV24-1
j_call: TRBJ2-4
clone_size: -

cdr3_nt: TGTGCCAGCAGTGAGGGGATGCGTTTGGAGCAGTACTTC
cdr3_aa: CASSEGMRLEQYF
d_call: -
v_call: TRBV2
j_call: TRBJ2-5
clone_size: few

cdr3_nt: TGCAGCGTGGCTACTAGCTTCAACACCGGGGAGCTGTTTTTT
cdr3_aa: CSVATSFNTGELFF
d_call: -
v_call: TRBV29-1
j_call: TRBJ2-2
clone_size: -

cdr3_nt: TGTGCCAGCAGCCCACTGTTTGCGGGAGGGTCCTCCTACGAGCAGTACTTC
cdr3_aa: CASSPLFAGGSSYEQYF
d_call: TRBD2
v_call: TRBV27
j_call: TRBJ2-7
clone_size: once

cdr3_nt: TGTGCCAGCAGCTCGACAGGGCAGAGGAGCACAGATACGCAGTATTTT
cdr3_aa: CASSSTGQRSTDTQYF
d_call: TRBD1
v_call: TRBV7-9
j_call: TRBJ2-3
clone_size: -

cdr3_nt: TGCGCCAGCAGCGACCGGGACAGGGACTTCATTGCGCATTTT
cdr3_aa: CASSDRDRDFIAHF
d_call: TRBD1
v_call: TRBV5-1
j_call: TRBJ1-5
clone_size: -

cdr3_nt: TGCGCCAGCAGCTTCGGGTCAGCCGAAGAGACCCAGTACTTC
cdr3_aa: CASSFGSAEETQYF
d_call: -
v_call: TRBV5-1
j_call: TRBJ2-5
clone_size: -

cdr3_nt: TGCAGTGCTAGGGAGCAGGCATGGAGATACGAGCAGTACTTC
cdr3_aa: CSAREQAWRYEQYF
d_call: -
v_call: TRBV20-1
j_call: TRBJ2-7
clone_size: -

cdr3_nt: TGTGCCAGCAGCTTAAGATGGGATCTAATGAACGACTGGGCGGAGACCCAGTACTTC
cdr3_aa: CASSLRWDLMNDWAETQYF
d_call: -
v_call: TRBV7-9
j_call: TRBJ2-5
clone_size: few

cdr3_nt: TGTGCCAGCAGCCAATCAGGGGGTGGCTACGAGCAGTACTTC
cdr3_aa: CASSQSGGGYEQYF
d_call: TRBD1
v_call: TRBV14
j_call: TRBJ2-7
clone_size: -

cdr3_nt: TGTGCCAGCAGTACTTCAGCGGGACCGGACAATGAGCAGTTCTTC
cdr3_aa: CASSTSAGPDNEQFF
d_call: TRBD2
v_call: TRBV27
j_call: TRBJ2-1
clone_size: -

cdr3_nt: TGTGCCAGCAATTCCGCGGGCAGCGAACGGACCCAGCGCGGGTACGAGCAGTACTTC
cdr3_aa: CASNSAGSERTQRGYEQYF
d_call: -
v_call: TRBV27
j_call: TRBJ2-7
clone_size: few

cdr3_nt: TGTGCCAGCAGCCAAGGCTGGATGGGGGACGAGCAGTACTTC
cdr3_aa: CASSQGWMGDEQYF
d_call: -
v_call: TRBV3-1
j_call: TRBJ2-7
clone_size: few

cdr3_nt: TGTGCCAGCAGTTACTCGGATCAGTTCACAGATACGCAGTATTTT
cdr3_aa: CASSYSDQFTDTQYF
d_call: -
v_call: TRBV6-2/TRBV6-3
j_call: TRBJ2-3
clone_size: few

cdr3_nt: TGTGCCAGCAGTTTCGGCGGGAGTCTCAACGAGCAGTACTTC
cdr3_aa: CASSFGGSLNEQYF
d_call: TRBD2
v_call: TRBV12-3/TRBV12-4
j_call: TRBJ2-7
clone_size: -

cdr3_nt: TGCGCCAGCAGCCAAGGGACAGTCTACGGGCAGTACTTC
cdr3_aa: CASSQGTVYGQYF
d_call: -
v_call: TRBV4-1
j_call: TRBJ2-5
clone_size: -

cdr3_nt: TGCGCCAGCAGCCAATTAAGTGGGGAGACCCAGTACTTC
cdr3_aa: CASSQLSGETQYF
d_call: -
v_call: TRBV4-1
j_call: TRBJ2-5
clone_size: -

cdr3_nt: TGTGCCAGCAGAAGGGTCCTCGGAAGCTCCTACAATGAGCAGTTCTTC
cdr3_aa: CASRRVLGSSYNEQFF
d_call: -
v_call: TRBV6-2/TRBV6-3
j_call: TRBJ2-1
clone_size: -

cdr3_nt: TGCAGCGTTGAAGCTGACATTCCCTACGAGCAGTACTTC
cdr3_aa: CSVEADIPYEQYF
d_call: -
v_call: TRBV29-1
j_call: TRBJ2-7
clone_size: few

cdr3_nt: TGTGCCAGCAGCCGACCACCGGCGGGAGAAATACAAGAGACCCAGTACTTC
cdr3_aa: CASSRPPAGEIQETQYF
d_call: TRBD2
v_call: TRBV7-9
j_call: TRBJ2-5
clone_size: -

cdr3_nt: TGTGCCAGCAGTGAAGAGGGTAATGAGCAGTTCTTC
cdr3_aa: CASSEEGNEQFF
d_call: -
v_call: TRBV25-1
j_call: TRBJ2-1
clone_size: few

cdr3_nt: TGCAGTGCTACGAAAATGGGACTTGGCGGGAGGGGAGATGAGCAGTTCTTC
cdr3_aa: CSATKMGLGGRGDEQFF
d_call: TRBD2
v_call: TRBV20-1
j_call: TRBJ2-1
clone_size: -

cdr3_nt: TGTGCCAGCAGCCCCACCGAGGGAACCTTCTACGAGCAGTACTTC
cdr3_aa: CASSPTEGTFYEQYF
d_call: -
v_call: TRBV14
j_call: TRBJ2-7
clone_size: -

cdr3_nt: TGCGCCAGCAGCTTGGGACAGGGGGCGCAGAAATACAATGAGCAGTTCTTC
cdr3_aa: CASSLGQGAQKYNEQFF
d_call: TRBD1
v_call: TRBV5-1
j_call: TRBJ2-1
clone_size: -

cdr3_nt: TGTGCCAGCGGCACGCCGGCCTCCTACGAGCAGTACTTC
cdr3_aa: CASGTPASYEQYF
d_call: -
v_call: TRBV7-2
j_call: TRBJ2-7
clone_size: -

cdr3_nt: TGTGCCAGCAGTGAAGCTACTAGCGGGATCTCCTACGAGCAGTACTTC
cdr3_aa: CASSEATSGISYEQYF
d_call: TRBD2
v_call: TRBV2
j_call: TRBJ2-7
clone_size: -

cdr3_nt: TGCAGTGCGAACCCGGACAAGAGTCGCTCCTACAATGAGCAGTTCTTC
cdr3_aa: CSANPDKSRSYNEQFF
d_call: -
v_call: TRBV20-1
j_call: TRBJ2-1
clone_size: many

cdr3_nt: TGTGCCAGCAGCCCTAAACTTTCGTACTCACCCCTCCACTTT
cdr3_aa: CASSPKLSYSPLHF
d_call: -
v_call: TRBV7-2
j_call: TRBJ1-6
clone_size: -

cdr3_nt: TGTGCCAGCAGTCGCCCGGGACCTCCCGGGGGCGAGCAGTACTTC
cdr3_aa: CASSRPGPPGGEQYF
d_call: -
v_call: TRBV27
j_call: TRBJ2-7
clone_size: few

cdr3_nt: TGTGCCAGCAGTTCCGGGAAGCCTAATCAGCCCCAGCATTTT
cdr3_aa: CASSSGKPNQPQHF
d_call: -
v_call: TRBV7-9
j_call: TRBJ1-5
clone_size: few

cdr3_nt: TGTGCCAGCAGTTACCCCAGACTAGCGACCTGCGAGCAGTTCTTC
cdr3_aa: CASSYPRLATCEQFF
d_call: TRBD2
v_call: TRBV6-5
j_call: TRBJ2-1
clone_size: -

cdr3_nt: TGTGCCAGCAGCTTAGTATCGGGAGTGGGAGATACGCAGTATTTT
cdr3_aa: CASSLVSGVGDTQYF
d_call: -
v_call: TRBV7-8
j_call: TRBJ2-3
clone_size: -

cdr3_nt: TGCAGTGCAGAGAAGCTAGCGGGAAGTGATGAGCAGTTCTTC
cdr3_aa: CSAEKLAGSDEQFF
d_call: TRBD2
v_call: TRBV20-1
j_call: TRBJ2-1
clone_size: few

cdr3_nt: TGTGCCAGCAGCCCACCCATCCCCTACGAGCAGTACTTC
cdr3_aa: CASSPPIPYEQYF
d_call: -
v_call: TRBV3-1
j_call: TRBJ2-7
clone_size: -

cdr3_nt: TGTGCCAGCAAACCCCCCGTCTATGGCTACACCTTC
cdr3_aa: CASKPPVYGYTF
d_call: -
v_call: TRBV28
j_call: TRBJ1-2
clone_size: few

cdr3_nt: TGCAGTGCCCCCGGGACTAGCGGGAGAAAGGAGGCCAAAAACATTCAGTACTTC
cdr3_aa: CSAPGTSGRKEAKNIQYF
d_call: TRBD2
v_call: TRBV20-1
j_call: TRBJ2-4
clone_size: few

cdr3_nt: TGTGCCAGTTCGAAAGGGAGGACTGGGGAAGAGACCCAGTACTTC
cdr3_aa: CASSKGRTGEETQYF
d_call: -
v_call: TRBV7-9
j_call: TRBJ2-5
clone_size: once

cdr3_nt: TGTGCCAGCAGTTTACTACAGGGCTACGAGCAGTACTTC
cdr3_aa: CASSLLQGYEQYF
d_call: -
v_call: TRBV27
j_call: TRBJ2-7
clone_size: many

cdr3_nt: TGCAGTGCTTCGCCCCCGCCGGGACTAGCGGGAGCTGATACGCAGTATTTT
cdr3_aa: CSASPPPGLAGADTQYF
d_call: TRBD2
v_call: TRBV20-1
j_call: TRBJ2-3
clone_size: few

cdr3_nt: TGTGCCAGCCACCGTGGCGGGGAGAGCACAGATACGCAGTATTTT
cdr3_aa: CASHRGGESTDTQYF
d_call: -
v_call: TRBV28
j_call: TRBJ2-3
clone_size: few

cdr3_nt: TGTGCCAGCAGCTCGGGACTAGCGGCCTCCTACAATGAGCAGTTCTTC
cdr3_aa: CASSSGLAASYNEQFF
d_call: TRBD2
v_call: TRBV12-3/TRBV12-4
j_call: TRBJ2-1
clone_size: -